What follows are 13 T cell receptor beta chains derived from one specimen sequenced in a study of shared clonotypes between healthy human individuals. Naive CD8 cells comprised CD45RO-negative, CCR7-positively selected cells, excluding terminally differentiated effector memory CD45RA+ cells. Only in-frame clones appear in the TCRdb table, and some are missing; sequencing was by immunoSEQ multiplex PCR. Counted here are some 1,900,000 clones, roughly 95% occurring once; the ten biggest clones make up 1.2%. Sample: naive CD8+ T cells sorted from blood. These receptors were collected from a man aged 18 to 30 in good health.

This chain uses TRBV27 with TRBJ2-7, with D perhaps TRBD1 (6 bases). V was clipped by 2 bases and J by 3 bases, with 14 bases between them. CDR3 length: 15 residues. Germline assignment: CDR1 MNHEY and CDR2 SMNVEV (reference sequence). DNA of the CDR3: TGTGCCAGCAGTTTAGGTGGGGGCGCGGTCTACGAGCAGTACTTC. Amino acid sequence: CASSLGGGAVYEQYF.

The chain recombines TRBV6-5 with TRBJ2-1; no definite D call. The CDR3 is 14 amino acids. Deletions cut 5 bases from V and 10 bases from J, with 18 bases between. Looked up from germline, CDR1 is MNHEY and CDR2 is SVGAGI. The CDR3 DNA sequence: TGTGCCAGCAGTCTCTTTAACTCCGATGGAGAGCAGTTCTTC. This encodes CASSLFNSDGEQFF.

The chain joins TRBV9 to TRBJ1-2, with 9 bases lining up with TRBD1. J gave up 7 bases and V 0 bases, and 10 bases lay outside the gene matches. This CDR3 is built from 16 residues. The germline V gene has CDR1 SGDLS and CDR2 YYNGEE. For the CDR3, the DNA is TGTGCCAGCAGCGTAGAGGCAACCGGGACAGGGTTTGGCTACACCTTC. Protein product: CASSVEATGTGFGYTF.

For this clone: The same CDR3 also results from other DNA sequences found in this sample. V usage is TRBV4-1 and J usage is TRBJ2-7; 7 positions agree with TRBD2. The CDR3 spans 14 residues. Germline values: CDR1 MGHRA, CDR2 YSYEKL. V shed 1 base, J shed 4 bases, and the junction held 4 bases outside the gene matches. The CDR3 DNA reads TGCGCCAGCAGCCAAGCTCAGGGAGGGTACGAGCAGTACTTC. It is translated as CASSQAQGGYEQYF.

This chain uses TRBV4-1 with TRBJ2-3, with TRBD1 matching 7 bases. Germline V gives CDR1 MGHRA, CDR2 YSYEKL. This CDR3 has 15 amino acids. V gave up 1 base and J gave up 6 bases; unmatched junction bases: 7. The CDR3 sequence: CASSQGEQGQDTQYF. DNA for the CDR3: TGCGCCAGCAGCCAAGGGGAACAGGGGCAGGATACGCAGTATTTT.

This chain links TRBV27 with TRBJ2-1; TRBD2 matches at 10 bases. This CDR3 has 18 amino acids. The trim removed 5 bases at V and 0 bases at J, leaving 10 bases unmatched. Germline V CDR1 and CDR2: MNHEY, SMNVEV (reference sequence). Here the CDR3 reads CASSLLLAGGLSYNEQFF. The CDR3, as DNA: TGTGCCAGCAGTCTCCTCTTAGCGGGGGGCCTCTCCTACAATGAGCAGTTCTTC.

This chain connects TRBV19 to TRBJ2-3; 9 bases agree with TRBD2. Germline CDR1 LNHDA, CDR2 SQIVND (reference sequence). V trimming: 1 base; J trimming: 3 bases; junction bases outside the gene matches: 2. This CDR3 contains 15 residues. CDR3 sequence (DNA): TGTGCCAGTAGTATAGCTAGCGGGATGACAGATACGCAGTATTTT. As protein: CASSIASGMTDTQYF.

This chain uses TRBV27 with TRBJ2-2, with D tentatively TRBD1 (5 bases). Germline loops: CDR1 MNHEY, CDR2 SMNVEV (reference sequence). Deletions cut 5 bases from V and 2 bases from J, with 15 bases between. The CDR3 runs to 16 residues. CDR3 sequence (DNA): TGTGCCAGCAGTCCCACTTGGGGCTTTAACACCGGGGAGCTGTTTTTT. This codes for CASSPTWGFNTGELFF.

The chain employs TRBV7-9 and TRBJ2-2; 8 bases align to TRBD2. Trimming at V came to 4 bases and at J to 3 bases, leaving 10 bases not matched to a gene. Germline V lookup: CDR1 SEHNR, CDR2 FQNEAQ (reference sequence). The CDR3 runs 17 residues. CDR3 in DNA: TGTGCCAGCAGCTCCGCCCTCAGCGGGGGTTACACCGGGGAGCTGTTTTTT. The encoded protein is CASSSALSGGYTGELFF.

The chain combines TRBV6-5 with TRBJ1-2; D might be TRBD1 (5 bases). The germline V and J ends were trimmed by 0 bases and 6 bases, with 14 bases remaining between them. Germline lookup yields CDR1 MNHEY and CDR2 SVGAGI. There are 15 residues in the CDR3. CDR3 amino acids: CASSYSPMGGDGYTF. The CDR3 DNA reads TGTGCCAGCAGTTACTCCCCGATGGGAGGGGATGGCTACACCTTC.

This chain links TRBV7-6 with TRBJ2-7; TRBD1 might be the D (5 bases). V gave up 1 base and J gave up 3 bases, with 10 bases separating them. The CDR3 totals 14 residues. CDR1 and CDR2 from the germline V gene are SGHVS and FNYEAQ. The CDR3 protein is CASSLGGSYYEQYF. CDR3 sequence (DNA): TGTGCCAGCAGCTTAGGGGGCAGCTACTACGAGCAGTACTTC.

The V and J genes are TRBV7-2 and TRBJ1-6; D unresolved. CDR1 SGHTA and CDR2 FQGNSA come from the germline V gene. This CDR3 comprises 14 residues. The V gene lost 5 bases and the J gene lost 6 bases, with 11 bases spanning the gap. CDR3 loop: CASSLGGGNSPLHF. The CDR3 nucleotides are TGTGCCAGCAGCCTGGGAGGTGGTAATTCACCCCTCCACTTT.

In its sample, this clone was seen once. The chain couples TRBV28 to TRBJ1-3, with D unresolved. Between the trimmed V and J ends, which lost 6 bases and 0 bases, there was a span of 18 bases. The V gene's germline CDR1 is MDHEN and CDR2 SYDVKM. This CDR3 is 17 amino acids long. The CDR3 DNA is TGTGCCAGCAGACCACCTCCCGGGATCGGCTCTGGAAACACCATATATTTT. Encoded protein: CASRPPPGIGSGNTIYF.